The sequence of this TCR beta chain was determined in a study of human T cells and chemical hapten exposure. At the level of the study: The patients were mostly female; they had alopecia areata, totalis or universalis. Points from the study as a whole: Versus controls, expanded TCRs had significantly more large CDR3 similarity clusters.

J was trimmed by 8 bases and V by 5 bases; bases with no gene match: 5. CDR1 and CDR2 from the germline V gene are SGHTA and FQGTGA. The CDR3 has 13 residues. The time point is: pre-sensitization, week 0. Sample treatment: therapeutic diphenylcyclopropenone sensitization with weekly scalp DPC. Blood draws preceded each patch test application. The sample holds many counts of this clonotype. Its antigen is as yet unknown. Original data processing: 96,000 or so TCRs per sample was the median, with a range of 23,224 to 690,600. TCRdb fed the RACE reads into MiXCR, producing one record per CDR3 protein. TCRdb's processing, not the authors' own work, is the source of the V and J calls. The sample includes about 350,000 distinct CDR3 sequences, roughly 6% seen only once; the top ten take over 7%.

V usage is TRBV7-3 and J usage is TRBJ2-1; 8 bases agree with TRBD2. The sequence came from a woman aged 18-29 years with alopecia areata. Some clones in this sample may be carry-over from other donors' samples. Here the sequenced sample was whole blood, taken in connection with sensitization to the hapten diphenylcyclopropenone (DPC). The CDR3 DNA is TGTGCCAGCAGCCTCCGGGGGGGAGATGAGCAGTTCTTC. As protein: CASSLRGGDEQFF.